Presented here are 21 T cell receptor beta chains from one specimen sequenced in a study of T cells in Graves' hyperthyroidism and ophthalmopathy. Amplified TCR beta CDR3 regions came from RNA transcripts. The HTBI primer set served for first-round RT-PCR of the TCR CDR3. TCRdb called the multiplex PCR reads again in MiXCR, with one record for every CDR3 protein. The sample lists 300,000 to 350,000 distinct CDR3 sequences; 15% to 20% were seen once. Sequencing used blood. These receptor sequences come from a woman in her forties or fifties with Graves' hyperthyroidism.

The chain carries TRBV10-3 and TRBJ1-6, with no clear D. The V gene's germline CDR1 is ENHRY and CDR2 SYGVKD. The CDR3 has 13 residues. V was trimmed by 4 bases and J by 9 bases, leaving 10 bases between them. CDR3 protein: CAISAGVGSPLHF. The CDR3 nucleotides read TGTGCCATCAGTGCCGGGGTGGGTTCACCCCTCCACTTT.

The chain has TRBV12-5 and TRBJ2-1, with TRBD1 matching 7 bases. The V gene end was trimmed by 5 bases and the J gene end by 3 bases; junction bases not matched to a gene: 16. The CDR3 covers 18 residues. Germline V gene sequence: CDR1 LGHNT, CDR2 FRNRAP. CDR3 amino acids: CASGLPQGDRAFYNEQFF. The CDR3 nucleotides are TGTGCTAGTGGTCTCCCCCAAGGCGACAGGGCTTTCTACAATGAGCAGTTCTTC.

The chain recombines TRBV19 with TRBJ2-6; D possibly uses TRBD1 or TRBD2 (6 bases each). The germline CDR1 and CDR2 sequences are LNHDA and SQIVND (reference sequence). This CDR3 has 16 amino acids. The germline V and J ends were trimmed by 5 bases and 4 bases, with 15 bases remaining between them. The CDR3 coding sequence is TGTGCCAGTAGTCCAGGAGGGGGGACCGGGGCCAACGTCCTGACTTTC. It encodes CASSPGGGTGANVLTF.

The V and J genes are TRBV5-1 and TRBJ1-1; a weak D match, TRBD1 (5 bases). Trimming shortened V by 0 bases and J by 2 bases, and 17 bases separated the two germline ends. Germline V gene data show CDR1 as SGHRS and CDR2 as YFSETQ. The CDR3 covers 17 residues. CDR3 loop: CASSLVAAGGPNTEAFF. The CDR3, as DNA: TGCGCCAGCAGCTTGGTAGCGGCCGGGGGACCAAACACTGAAGCTTTCTTT.

This clonotype appeared a few times. The chain links TRBV2 to TRBJ1-1, with D hard to call. The V and J ends lost 5 bases and 4 bases respectively, with 11 bases between them. This CDR3 region has 13 residues. The germline CDR1 and CDR2 sequences are SNHLY and FYNNEI. CDR3 loop: CASSLGDGTEAFF. CDR3 DNA: TGTGCCAGCAGTTTGGGAGATGGCACTGAAGCTTTCTTT. The full variable domain, completed using reference TRBV2 and TRBJ1-1, is EPEVTQTPSHQVTQMGQEVILRCVPISNHLYFYWYRQILGQKVEFLVSFYNNEISEKSEIFDDQFSVERPDGSNFTLKIRSTKLEDSAMYFCASSLGDGTEAFFGQGTRLTVV.

The V gene is TRBV20-1, the J gene TRBJ1-6; D unresolved. V was trimmed by 0 bases and J by 7 bases, leaving 13 bases between them. The germline V gene encodes CDR1 DFQATT and CDR2 SNEGSKA (reference sequence). The CDR3 spans 15 residues. The CDR3 DNA follows: TGCAGTGCTAGAGAGGCGGAAATAGGGAATTCACCCCTCCACTTT. This codes for CSAREAEIGNSPLHF.

This clonotype was counted at least ten times. The gene calls are TRBV3-1 and TRBJ2-7, with TRBD2 as a possible D gene (6 bases). The CDR3 totals 15 residues. The V gene's germline CDR1 is LGHDT and CDR2 YNNKEL (reference sequence). Trimming cost V 2 bases and J 2 bases, with 13 bases left between them. The DNA of the CDR3 is TGTGCCAGCAGCCAAACGTCAAGCGGGCCCTACGAGCAGTACTTC. It yields the protein CASSQTSSGPYEQYF.

Details on this clonotype: With a much larger clone just one base away, this may be a read error. CDR3 loop: CASRRAEDEKLFF. In DNA, the CDR3 is TGTGCCAGCAGGAGAGCAGAGGATGAAAAACTGTTTTTT. V gene TRBV28 combines with J gene TRBJ1-4, with D unclear. Deletions cut 6 bases from V and 6 bases from J, with 11 bases between. CDR1 is MDHEN, CDR2 SYDVKM, per germline. This CDR3 spans 13 amino acids.

Ten or more counts support this clonotype. The V gene is TRBV3-1, the J gene TRBJ2-7; D is perhaps TRBD1 (5 bases). The V gene lost 0 bases and the J gene lost 3 bases, with 15 bases spanning the gap. Germline V gives CDR1 LGHDT, CDR2 YNNKEL (reference sequence). CDR3 length: 16 amino acids. The CDR3 region is CASSQEVIREVYEQYV. Written as DNA, the CDR3 is TGTGCCAGCAGCCAAGAAGTCATCAGGGAAGTCTACGAGCAGTACGTC.

In its sample, this clonotype was seen many times. This chain links TRBV6-1 with TRBJ1-1; 10 nucleotides line up with TRBD1. V trimming: 5 bases; J trimming: 2 bases; junction bases outside the gene matches: 5. Germline V lookup: CDR1 MNHNS, CDR2 SASEGT. The CDR3 runs to 15 residues. The CDR3 protein is CASSPLTGGNTEAFF. In nucleotides, the CDR3 is TGTGCCAGCAGTCCGTTGACAGGGGGCAACACTGAAGCTTTCTTT.

Details on this clonotype: This could be a read error, since a much larger clone is one nucleotide away. The gene calls are TRBV6-2 or TRBV6-3 and TRBJ2-1; perhaps TRBD2 as D (6 bases). The CDR3 contains 15 residues. The germline V and J ends were trimmed by 6 bases and 13 bases, with 25 bases remaining between them. Germline V gene lookup returns CDR1 MNHEY and CDR2 SVGEGT. CDR3: CASSPLQVGGETQFF. The CDR3 nucleotides are TGTGCCAGCAGCCCGTTACAGGTCGGAGGGGAGACCCAGTTCTTC.

This chain uses TRBV5-1 with TRBJ2-3; 9 nucleotides line up with TRBD2. The CDR3 is 16 amino acids. Germline values: CDR1 SGHRS, CDR2 YFSETQ. V dropped 0 bases and J dropped 5; count of bases not matched to a gene: 7. The CDR3 DNA sequence: TGCGCCAGCAGCTTGGTAGCGGGGGTTGCCGGAGATACGCAGTATTTT. This encodes CASSLVAGVAGDTQYF.

The rearrangement uses TRBV20-1 and TRBJ2-1, with 9 bases fitting TRBD2. Germline values: CDR1 DFQATT, CDR2 SNEGSKA (reference sequence). CDR3 length: 15 residues. Trimming cost V 0 bases and J 5 bases; bases outside gene matches: 5. The CDR3 region is CSARDLAGGDNEQFF. The CDR3 nucleotides are TGCAGTGCTAGAGACCTGGCGGGGGGGGACAATGAGCAGTTCTTC.

This clonotype was picked up a small number of times. The chain carries TRBV7-9 and TRBJ2-7, with TRBD1 matching over 7 bases. The CDR3 is made up of 16 amino acids. Per the germline V gene, CDR1 is SEHNR and CDR2 is FQNEAQ (reference sequence). After removal of 4 bases from V and 4 bases from J, the junction contained 13 bases not matched to a gene. The CDR3 DNA reads as TGTGCCAGCAGCTCAGGTCCGGGACAGCCTTTGTACGAGCAGTACTTC. As protein: CASSSGPGQPLYEQYF.

This clonotype was counted ten times or more. An end of the junction differs from the germline gene, which may be a read error. The chain links TRBV5-1 to TRBJ2-3, with 9 bases lining up with TRBD2. Germline V lookup: CDR1 SGHRS, CDR2 YFSETQ. This CDR3 is 15 amino acids long. This chain's CDR3 is CASSLAGASTDTQYF. In nucleotides, the CDR3 is TGTGCCAGCAGCTTAGCGGGGGCTAGCACAGATACGCAGTATTTT. Drawing the rest from reference TRBV5-1 and TRBJ2-3, the complete variable domain is KAGVTQTPRYLIKTRGQQVTLSCSPISGHRSVSWYQQTPGQGLQFLFEYFSETQRNKGNFPGRFSGRQFSNSRSEMNVSTLELGDSALYLCASSLAGASTDTQYFGPGTRLTVL.

This clonotype has only a few counts. V and J are TRBV28 and TRBJ2-5, with D possibly being TRBD2 (7 bases). With 7 bases removed from V and 6 bases from J, the gap between germline ends came to 15 bases. There are 13 residues in the CDR3. Germline loops: CDR1 MDHEN, CDR2 SYDVKM. CDR3 loop: CASTLPGGQTQYF. In nucleotides, the CDR3 is TGTGCCAGCACCTTACCCGGGGGGCAGACCCAGTACTTC.

The genes are TRBV6-1 and TRBJ2-3; D gene uncertain. The CDR3 is 15 residues long. Trimming pared 10 bases from V and 0 bases from J, leaving 17 bases between. CDR1 MNHNS and CDR2 SASEGT come from the germline V gene. As DNA, the CDR3 is TGTGCCATTTCGAAGAGGATACCTAGCACAGATACGCAGTATTTT. This gives the protein CAISKRIPSTDTQYF.

This clonotype has only a few counts. The chain couples TRBV12-3 or TRBV12-4 to TRBJ2-2; 8 nucleotides agree with TRBD2. This CDR3 spans 15 amino acids. Losses at the gene ends were 5 bases for V and 7 bases for J; bases not matched to a gene: 9. In nucleotides, the CDR3 is TGTGCCAGCAGTCCCTATAGCGGGACGGTCGGGGAGCTGTTTTTT. This gives the protein CASSPYSGTVGELFF.

This clonotype was observed at least ten times. V is TRBV7-2 and J is TRBJ1-4, with D uncertain. V dropped 0 bases and J dropped 8 bases, with 7 bases sitting between them. The V gene's germline CDR1 is SGHTA and CDR2 FQGNSA. The CDR3 runs to 13 residues. CDR3 sequence: CASSLAHQEKLFF. For the CDR3, the DNA is TGTGCCAGCAGCTTAGCGCATCAGGAAAAACTGTTTTTT. The full variable domain, its missing parts supplied by reference TRBV7-2 and TRBJ1-4, is GAGVSQSPSNKVTEKGKDVELRCDPISGHTALYWYRQSLGQGLEFLIYFQGNSAPDKSGLPSDRFSAERTGGSVSTLTIQRTQQEDSAVYLCASSLAHQEKLFFGSGTQLSVL.

Ten or more counts support this clonotype. J is TRBJ2-5 and V is TRBV20-1, with 10 nucleotides matching TRBD2. CDR3 size: 13 residues. J was trimmed by 5 bases and V by 0 bases; bases with no gene match: 0. Germline CDR1 and CDR2: DFQATT and SNEGSKA (reference sequence). CDR3 sequence (DNA): TGCAGTGCTAGAGATAGCGGGGGGGAGACCCAGTACTTC. Its translation: CSARDSGGETQYF.

In regard to this clonotype: Given a much more abundant clone one base away, this may be a read error. V usage is TRBV18 and J usage is TRBJ2-5, with D perhaps matching TRBD1 or TRBD2 (5 bases each). CDR3 length: 16 amino acids. V was clipped by 2 bases and J by 3 bases, with 16 bases between them. Germline V gene sequence: CDR1 KGHSH, CDR2 LQKENI. CDR3 sequence (DNA): TGTGCCAGCTCACCAAAGAGGGACGGGGAAAAAGAGACCCAGTACTTC. Encoded protein: CASSPKRDGEKETQYF. Together with reference TRBV18 and TRBJ2-5, the CDR3 gives the full variable domain: NAGVMQNPRHLVRRRGQEARLRCSPMKGHSHVYWYRQLPEEGLKFMVYLQKENIIDESGMPKERFSAEFPKEGPSILRIQQVVRGDSAAYFCASSPKRDGEKETQYFGPGTRLLVL.